The rows below give T cell receptor beta chains drawn from one sample of a study of human T cells and chemical hapten exposure. MiXCR, run by TCRdb on the RACE reads, gives a single entry per CDR3 protein. The sample includes 65,000 to 100,000 distinct CDR3 sequences, 6% to 8.5% of them seen just once. The specimen was whole blood, collected in connection with sensitization to the hapten diphenylcyclopropenone (DPC). The receptors stem from a woman aged 30 to 39 with alopecia areata. Some clones in this sample may be carry-over from other donors' samples. Both conserved end residues are part of each CDR3. The D gene is left open where the match is weak. Rows give clone size only sometimes, using once, few, many, or a class for an expanded clone.

>TRBJ2-1|many|TRBD2|TRBV2|15
TGTGCCAGCAGACCAAATAGCGGGGGGGTAAATGAGCAGTTCTTC
CASRPNSGGVNEQFF
>TRBJ1-4|few|.|TRBV5-1|16
TGCGCCAGCAGCTTGGAGGGTTGGCAGAAAAATGAAAAACTGTTTTTT
CASSLEGWQKNEKLFF
>TRBJ2-7|many|.|TRBV7-2|14
TGTGCCAGCAGCTTTAGACGGGCTTCCTACGAGCAGTACTTC
CASSFRRASYEQYF
>TRBJ1-2|many|TRBD1|TRBV5-1|14
TGCGCCAGCAGCTTGGAGACAGGGGCCTATGGCTACACCTTC
CASSLETGAYGYTF
>TRBJ2-3|few|.|TRBV6-5|13
TGTGCCAGCGGGAGGACCCTTGGAGATACGCAGTATTTT
CASGRTLGDTQYF
>TRBJ2-6|.|TRBD1|TRBV11-1|18
TGTGCCAGCAGCTACGGACAGGGAAAGATTCCTGGGGCCAACGTCCTGACTTTC
CASSYGQGKIPGANVLTF
>TRBJ2-7|many|.|TRBV21-1|14
TGTGCCAGCAGCGCGGACGTGGGGCGCTACGAGCAGTACTTC
CASSADVGRYEQYF
>TRBJ1-2|many|.|TRBV7-8|15
TGTGCCAGCAGCCCACAGCCGGTTGCTAACTATGGCTACACCTTC
CASSPQPVANYGYTF
>TRBJ1-2|.|.|TRBV5-6|14
TGTGCCAGCAGCTTGGTGGGTTGGGGCGGTGGCTACACCTTC
CASSLVGWGGGYTF
>TRBJ1-1|few|.|TRBV18|12
TGTGCCAGCTCACCGGACAGTTTGTTAGCTTTCTTT
CASSPDSLLAFF
>TRBJ1-2|many|.|TRBV5-1|13
TGCGCCAGCAGCTTCACAGGAGAAGTAGGCTACACCTTC
CASSFTGEVGYTF
>TRBJ2-3|few|.|TRBV29-1|15
TGCAGCGTTGGGTATAGCACCCTTAGCACAGATACGCAGTATTTT
CSVGYSTLSTDTQYF
>TRBJ2-7|many|.|TRBV6-5|14
TGTGCCAGCGAGGCGGGGTCTAGTTCCTACGAGCAGTACTTC
CASEAGSSSYEQYF
>TRBJ2-1|many|.|TRBV4-2|14
TGTGCCAGCAGCCAAGACGTAGAGTTCGGTGAGCAGTTCTTC
CASSQDVEFGEQFF
>TRBJ1-1|medium-sized|TRBD1|TRBV5-1|14
TGCGCCAGCAGCTCAGGGACAGCGAACACTGAAGCTTTCTTT
CASSSGTANTEAFF
>TRBJ2-7|many|.|TRBV6-1|11
TGTGCCAGCAGTTCCGCCTACGAGCAGTACTTC
CASSSAYEQYF
>TRBJ2-3|.|TRBD1|TRBV12-5|15
TGTGCTAGTGGACTTCAGGGACAGTCCACAGATACGCAGTATTTT
CASGLQGQSTDTQYF
>TRBJ1-2|many|.|TRBV2|12
TGTGCCAGCAGAGAGGGAAGCTATGGCTACACCTTC
CASREGSYGYTF
>TRBJ1-1|.|.|TRBV10-2|13
TGCGCCAGCAGGGATCAGGGGTCCACTGAAGCTTTCTTT
CASRDQGSTEAFF
>TRBJ2-5|many|.|TRBV6-2/TRBV6-3|13
TGTGCCAGCAGCCAACTTGGTCAAGAGACCCAGTACTTC
CASSQLGQETQYF
>TRBJ1-5|many|.|TRBV28|12
TGTGCCAGCAATTCGCAGGCCCAGCCCCAGCATTTT
CASNSQAQPQHF
>TRBJ1-2|.|TRBD1|TRBV3-1|15
TGTGCCAGCAGCCTGACAGGGGGCATAAGCTATGGCTACACCTTC
CASSLTGGISYGYTF
>TRBJ1-3|few|.|TRBV12-3/TRBV12-4|13
TGTGCCAGCAGCGCCGCCATCGGAAACACCATATATTTT
CASSAAIGNTIYF
>TRBJ2-4|many|TRBD1|TRBV25-1|15
TGTGCCAGCAGTGATCGCCAGGGGGCTAAGGACATTCAGTACTTC
CASSDRQGAKDIQYF
>TRBJ2-6|many|.|TRBV5-1|16
TGCGCCAGCAGCTTTGGGGAACGCTCTGGGGCCAACGTCCTGACTTTC
CASSFGERSGANVLTF
>TRBJ2-1|many|.|TRBV11-2|16
TGTGCCAGCAGCTTAGCGAACACCCGCTCCTACAATGAGCAGTTCTTC
CASSLANTRSYNEQFF
>TRBJ1-2|many|.|TRBV6-5|14
TGTGCCAGCAGTTATCACGGAGGCTACTATGGCTACACCTTC
CASSYHGGYYGYTF
>TRBJ1-2|.|.|TRBV5-4|14
TGTGCCAGCAGCCAACGACTGGACGGCTATGGCTGCACCTTC
CASSQRLDGYGCTF
>TRBJ2-7|many|TRBD2|TRBV6-1|13
TGTGCCGGAAGACTAGCGGGGGGATACGAGCAGTACTTC
CAGRLAGGYEQYF
>TRBJ1-1|many|.|TRBV7-9|14
TGTGCCAGCAGCTTAGTTAGCGGCCAGCCTGAAGCTTTCTTT
CASSLVSGQPEAFF
>TRBJ1-4|many|TRBD1|TRBV7-6|17
TGTGCCAGCAGCTTAGGAGGGACAGGAGCAACTAATGAAAAACTGTTTTTT
CASSLGGTGATNEKLFF